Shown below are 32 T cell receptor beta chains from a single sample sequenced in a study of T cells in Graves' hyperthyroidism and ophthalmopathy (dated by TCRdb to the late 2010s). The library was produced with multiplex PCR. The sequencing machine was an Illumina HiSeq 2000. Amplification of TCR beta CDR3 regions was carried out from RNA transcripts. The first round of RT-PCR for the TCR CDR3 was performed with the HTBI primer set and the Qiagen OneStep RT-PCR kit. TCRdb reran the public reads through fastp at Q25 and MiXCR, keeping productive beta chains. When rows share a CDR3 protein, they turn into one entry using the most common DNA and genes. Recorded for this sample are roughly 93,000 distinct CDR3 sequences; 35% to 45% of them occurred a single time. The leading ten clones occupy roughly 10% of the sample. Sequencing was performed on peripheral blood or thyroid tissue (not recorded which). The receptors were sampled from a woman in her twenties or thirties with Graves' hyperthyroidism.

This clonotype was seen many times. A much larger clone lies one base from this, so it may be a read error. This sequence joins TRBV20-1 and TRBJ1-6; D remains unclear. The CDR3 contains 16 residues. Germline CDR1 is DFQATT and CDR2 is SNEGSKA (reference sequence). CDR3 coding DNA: TGCAGTGCAATAAAGGCCACGAGCTCCTCTAATTCACCCCTCCACTTT. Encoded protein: CSAIKATSSSNSPLHF.

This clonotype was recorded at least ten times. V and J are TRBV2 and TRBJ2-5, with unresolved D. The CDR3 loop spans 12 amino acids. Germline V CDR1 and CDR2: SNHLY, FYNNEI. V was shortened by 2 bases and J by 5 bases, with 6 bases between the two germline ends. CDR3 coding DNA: TGTGCCAGCAGTGAACAGGAGGAGACCCAGTACTTC. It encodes CASSEQEETQYF.

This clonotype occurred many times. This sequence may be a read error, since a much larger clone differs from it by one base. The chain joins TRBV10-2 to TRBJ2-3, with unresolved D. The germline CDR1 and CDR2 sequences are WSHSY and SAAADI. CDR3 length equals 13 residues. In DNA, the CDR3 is TGCGCCAGCAGTGAAAGGCAGGCAGATGCGCAGTATTTT. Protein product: CASSERQADAQYF.

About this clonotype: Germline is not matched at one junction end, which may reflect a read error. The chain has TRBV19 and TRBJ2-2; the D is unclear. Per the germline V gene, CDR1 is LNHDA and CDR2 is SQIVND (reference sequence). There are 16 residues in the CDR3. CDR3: CASSILGNPNTGELFF. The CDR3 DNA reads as TGCGCCAGTAGTATCTTGGGCAACCCGAACACTGGGGAGCTGTTTTTT.

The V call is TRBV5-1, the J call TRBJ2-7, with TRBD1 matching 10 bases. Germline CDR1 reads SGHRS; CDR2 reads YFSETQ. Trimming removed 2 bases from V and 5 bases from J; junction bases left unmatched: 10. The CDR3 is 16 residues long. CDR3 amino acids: CASSLDGTGDGDEQYF. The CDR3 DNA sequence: TGCGCCAGCAGCTTAGACGGGACAGGGGATGGGGACGAGCAGTACTTC. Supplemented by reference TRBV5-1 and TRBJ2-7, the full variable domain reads KAGVTQTPRYLIKTRGQQVTLSCSPISGHRSVSWYQQTPGQGLQFLFEYFSETQRNKGNFPGRFSGRQFSNSRSEMNVSTLELGDSALYLCASSLDGTGDGDEQYFGPGTRLTVT.

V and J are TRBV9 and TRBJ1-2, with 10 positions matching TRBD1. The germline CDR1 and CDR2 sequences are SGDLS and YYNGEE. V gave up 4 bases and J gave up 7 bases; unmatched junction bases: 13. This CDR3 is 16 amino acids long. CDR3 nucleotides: TGTGCCAGCAGCTATATCCACGGACAGGGGGTATCTGGCTACACCTTC. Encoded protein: CASSYIHGQGVSGYTF.

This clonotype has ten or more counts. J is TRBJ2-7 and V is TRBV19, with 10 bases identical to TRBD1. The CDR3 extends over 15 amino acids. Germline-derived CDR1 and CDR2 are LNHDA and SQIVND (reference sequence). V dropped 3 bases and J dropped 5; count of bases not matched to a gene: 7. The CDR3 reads CASSITGTGADEQYF. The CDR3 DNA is TGTGCCAGTAGTATCACCGGGACAGGGGCAGACGAGCAGTACTTC. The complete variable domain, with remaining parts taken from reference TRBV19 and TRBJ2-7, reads DGGITQSPKYLFRKEGQNVTLSCEQNLNHDAMYWYRQDPGQGLRLIYYSQIVNDFQKGDIAEGYSVSREKKESFPLTVTSAQKNPTAFYLCASSITGTGADEQYFGPGTRLTVT.

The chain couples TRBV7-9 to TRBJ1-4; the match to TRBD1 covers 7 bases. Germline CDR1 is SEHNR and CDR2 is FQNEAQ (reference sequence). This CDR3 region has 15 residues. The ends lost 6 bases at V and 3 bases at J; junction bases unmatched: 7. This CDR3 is CASRWSTGPNEKLFF. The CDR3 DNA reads TGTGCCAGCAGGTGGTCGACAGGGCCTAATGAAAAACTGTTTTTT.

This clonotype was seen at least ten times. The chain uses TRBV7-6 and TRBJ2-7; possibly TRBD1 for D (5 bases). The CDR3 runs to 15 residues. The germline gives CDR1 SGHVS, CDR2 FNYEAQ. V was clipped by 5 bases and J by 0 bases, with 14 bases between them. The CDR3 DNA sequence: TGTGCCAGCAGCCTTGGTACAGGTAGCTCCTACGAGCAGTACTTC. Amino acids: CASSLGTGSSYEQYF.

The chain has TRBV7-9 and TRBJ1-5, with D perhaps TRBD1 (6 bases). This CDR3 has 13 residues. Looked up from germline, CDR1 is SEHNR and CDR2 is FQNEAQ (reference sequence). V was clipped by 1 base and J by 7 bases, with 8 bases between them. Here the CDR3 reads CASSLGGQQPQHF. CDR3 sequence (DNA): TGTGCCAGCAGCTTAGGGGGGCAACAGCCCCAGCATTTT.

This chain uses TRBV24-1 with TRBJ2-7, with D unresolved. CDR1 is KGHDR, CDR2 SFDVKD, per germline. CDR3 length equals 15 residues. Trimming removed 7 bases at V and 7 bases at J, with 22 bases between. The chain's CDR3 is CATRSPSSPGWEQYF. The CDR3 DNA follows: TGTGCCACCAGGTCACCCAGCAGTCCAGGTTGGGAGCAGTACTTC.

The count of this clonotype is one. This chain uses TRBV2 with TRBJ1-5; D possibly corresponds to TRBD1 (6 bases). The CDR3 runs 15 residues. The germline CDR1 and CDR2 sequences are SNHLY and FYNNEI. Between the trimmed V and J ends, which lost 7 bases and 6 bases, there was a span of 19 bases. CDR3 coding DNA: TGTGCCAGCACCCTACCCCGGGGGGCGACTCAGCCCCAGCATTTT. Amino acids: CASTLPRGATQPQHF.

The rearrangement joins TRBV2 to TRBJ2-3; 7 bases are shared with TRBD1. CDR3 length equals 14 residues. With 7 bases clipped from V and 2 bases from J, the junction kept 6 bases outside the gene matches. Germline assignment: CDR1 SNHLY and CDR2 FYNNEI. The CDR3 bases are TGTGCCAGCACCACAGGGGCCGACACAGATACGCAGTATTTT. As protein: CASTTGADTDTQYF.

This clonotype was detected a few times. The CDR3 nucleotides are TGTGCCAGCCATCCTTGGGGGGGCGACTATGGCTACACCTTC. Protein: CASHPWGGDYGYTF. The chain uses TRBV27 and TRBJ1-2; TRBD1 might be the D (6 bases). CDR1 and CDR2 (germline): MNHEY, SMNVEV (reference sequence). V gave up 8 bases and J gave up 3 bases, with 16 bases separating them. This CDR3 comprises 14 residues.

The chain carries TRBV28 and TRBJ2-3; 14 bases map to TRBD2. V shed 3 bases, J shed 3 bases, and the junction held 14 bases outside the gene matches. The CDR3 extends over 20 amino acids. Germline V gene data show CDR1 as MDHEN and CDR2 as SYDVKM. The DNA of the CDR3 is TGTGCCAGCAGTTTCGCGGGACTAGCGGGAGTGGGGCGTGGGACAGATACGCAGTATTTT. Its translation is CASSFAGLAGVGRGTDTQYF.

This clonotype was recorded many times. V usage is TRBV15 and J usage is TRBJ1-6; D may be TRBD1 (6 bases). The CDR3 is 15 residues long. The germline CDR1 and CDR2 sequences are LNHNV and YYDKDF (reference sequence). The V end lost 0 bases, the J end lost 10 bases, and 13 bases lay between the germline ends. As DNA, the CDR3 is TGTGCCACCAGCAGAGATCCAGGGGTAGGGTCACCCCTCCACTTT. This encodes CATSRDPGVGSPLHF. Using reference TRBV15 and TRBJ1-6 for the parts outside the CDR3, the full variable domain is DAMVIQNPRYQVTQFGKPVTLSCSQTLNHNVMYWYQQKSSQAPKLLFHYYDKDFNNEADTPDNFQSRRPNTSFCFLDIRSPGLGDTAMYLCATSRDPGVGSPLHFGNGTRLTVT.

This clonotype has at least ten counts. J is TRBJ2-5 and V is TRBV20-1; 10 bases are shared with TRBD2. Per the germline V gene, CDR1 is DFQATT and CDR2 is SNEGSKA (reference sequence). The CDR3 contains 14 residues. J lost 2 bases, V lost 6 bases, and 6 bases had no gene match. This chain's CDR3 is CSALAGEGQETQYF. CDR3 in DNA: TGCAGTGCCCTAGCGGGAGAGGGGCAAGAGACCCAGTACTTC.

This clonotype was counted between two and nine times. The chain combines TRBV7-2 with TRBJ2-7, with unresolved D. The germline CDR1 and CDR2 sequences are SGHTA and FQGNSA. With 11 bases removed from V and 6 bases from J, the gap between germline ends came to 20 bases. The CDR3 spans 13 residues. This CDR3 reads CAWSRSLITEQYF. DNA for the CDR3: TGTGCCTGGAGCCGTAGCTTGATTACCGAGCAGTACTTC. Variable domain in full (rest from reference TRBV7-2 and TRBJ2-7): GAGVSQSPSNKVTEKGKDVELRCDPISGHTALYWYRQSLGQGLEFLIYFQGNSAPDKSGLPSDRFSAERTGGSVSTLTIQRTQQEDSAVYLCAWSRSLITEQYFGPGTRLTVT.

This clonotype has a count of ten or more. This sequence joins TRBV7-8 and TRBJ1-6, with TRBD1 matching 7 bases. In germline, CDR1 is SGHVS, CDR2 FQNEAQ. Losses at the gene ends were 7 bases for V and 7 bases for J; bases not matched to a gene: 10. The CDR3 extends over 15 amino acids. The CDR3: CASTLRGEWNSPLHF. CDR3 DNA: TGTGCCAGCACCCTCAGGGGGGAGTGGAATTCACCCCTCCACTTT.

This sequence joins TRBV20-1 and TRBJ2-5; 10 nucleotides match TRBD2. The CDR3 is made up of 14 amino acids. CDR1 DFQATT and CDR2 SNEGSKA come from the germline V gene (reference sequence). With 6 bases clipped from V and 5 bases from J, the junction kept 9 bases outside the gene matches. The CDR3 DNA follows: TGCAGTGCGCCGGGACTAGCGTCGCTGGAGACCCAGTACTTC. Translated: CSAPGLASLETQYF.

CDR3 bases: TGTGCCAGCGCGAGCGGACTAGCGGAAGAGCAGTACTTC. This sequence encodes CASASGLAEEQYF. The chain carries TRBV6-1 and TRBJ2-7, with 10 bases that match TRBD2. The V and J ends lost 8 bases and 7 bases, in that order; junction bases with no gene match: 8. Germline lookup yields CDR1 MNHNS and CDR2 SASEGT. This CDR3 comprises 13 residues.

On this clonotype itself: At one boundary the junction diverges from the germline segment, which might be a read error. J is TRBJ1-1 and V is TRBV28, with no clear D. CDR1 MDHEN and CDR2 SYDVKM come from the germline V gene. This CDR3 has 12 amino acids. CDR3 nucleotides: TGTGCCAGCGGTTCGCCGAACGCTGAAGCTTTCTTT. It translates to CASGSPNAEAFF.

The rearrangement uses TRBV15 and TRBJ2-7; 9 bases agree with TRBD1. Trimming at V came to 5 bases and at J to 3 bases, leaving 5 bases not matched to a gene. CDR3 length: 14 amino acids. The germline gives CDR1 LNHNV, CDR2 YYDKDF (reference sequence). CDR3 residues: CATSGGTGIYEQYF. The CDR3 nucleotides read TGTGCCACCAGCGGCGGGACAGGGATCTACGAGCAGTACTTC. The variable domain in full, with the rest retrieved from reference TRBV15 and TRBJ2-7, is DAMVIQNPRYQVTQFGKPVTLSCSQTLNHNVMYWYQQKSSQAPKLLFHYYDKDFNNEADTPDNFQSRRPNTSFCFLDIRSPGLGDTAMYLCATSGGTGIYEQYFGPGTRLTVT.

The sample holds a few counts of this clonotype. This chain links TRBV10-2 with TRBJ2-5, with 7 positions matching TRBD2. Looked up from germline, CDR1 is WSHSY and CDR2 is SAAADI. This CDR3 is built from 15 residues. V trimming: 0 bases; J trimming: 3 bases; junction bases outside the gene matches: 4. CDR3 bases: TGCGCCAGCAGTGAGTCAGGTCTAGCGGAAGAGACCCAGTACTTC. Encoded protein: CASSESGLAEETQYF.

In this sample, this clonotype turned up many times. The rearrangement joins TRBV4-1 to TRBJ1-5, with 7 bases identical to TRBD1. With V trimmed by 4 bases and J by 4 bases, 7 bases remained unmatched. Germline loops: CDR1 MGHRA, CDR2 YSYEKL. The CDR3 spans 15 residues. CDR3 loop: CASSREGTVNQPQHF. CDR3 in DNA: TGCGCCAGCAGCCGGGAAGGGACAGTTAATCAGCCCCAGCATTTT.

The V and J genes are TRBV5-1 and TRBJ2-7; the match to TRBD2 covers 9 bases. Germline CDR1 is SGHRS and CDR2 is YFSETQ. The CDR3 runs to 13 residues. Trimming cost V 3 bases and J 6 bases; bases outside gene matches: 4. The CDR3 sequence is CASSSLAGSEQYF. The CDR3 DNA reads TGCGCCAGCAGCTCTCTAGCGGGGAGCGAGCAGTACTTC.

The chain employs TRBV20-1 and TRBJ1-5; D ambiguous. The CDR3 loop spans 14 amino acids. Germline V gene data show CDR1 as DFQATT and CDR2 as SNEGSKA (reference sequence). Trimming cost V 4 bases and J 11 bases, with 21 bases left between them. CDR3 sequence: CSAKASGSKETQHF. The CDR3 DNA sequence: TGCAGTGCTAAGGCTAGCGGGAGTAAGGAGACCCAGCATTTT.

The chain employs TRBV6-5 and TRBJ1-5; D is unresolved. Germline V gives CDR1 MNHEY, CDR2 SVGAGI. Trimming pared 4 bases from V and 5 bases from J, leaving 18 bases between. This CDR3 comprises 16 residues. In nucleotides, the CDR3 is TGTGCCAGCAGTTGGGCTACGGGATTAGCCCATCAGCCCCAGCATTTT. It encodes CASSWATGLAHQPQHF.

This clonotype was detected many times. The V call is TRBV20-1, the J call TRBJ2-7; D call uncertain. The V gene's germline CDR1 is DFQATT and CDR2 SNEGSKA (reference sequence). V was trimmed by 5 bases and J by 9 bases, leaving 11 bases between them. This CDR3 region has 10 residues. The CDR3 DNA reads TGCAGTGCTGGGATAGGTGGGCAGTACTTC. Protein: CSAGIGGQYF.

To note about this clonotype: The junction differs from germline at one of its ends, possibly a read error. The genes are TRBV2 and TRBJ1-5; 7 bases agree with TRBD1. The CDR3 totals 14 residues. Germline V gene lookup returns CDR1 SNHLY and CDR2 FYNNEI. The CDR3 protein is CASSVTGWDQPQHF. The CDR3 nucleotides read TGTGCCAGCAGTGTGACAGGGTGGGATCAGCCCCAGCACTTT.

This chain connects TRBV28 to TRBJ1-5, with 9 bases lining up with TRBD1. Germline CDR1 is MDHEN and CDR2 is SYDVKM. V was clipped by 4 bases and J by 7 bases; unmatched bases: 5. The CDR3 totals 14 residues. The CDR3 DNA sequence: TGTGCCAGCAGTTCCAACAGGGGGCGGCAGCCCCAGCATTTT. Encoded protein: CASSSNRGRQPQHF.

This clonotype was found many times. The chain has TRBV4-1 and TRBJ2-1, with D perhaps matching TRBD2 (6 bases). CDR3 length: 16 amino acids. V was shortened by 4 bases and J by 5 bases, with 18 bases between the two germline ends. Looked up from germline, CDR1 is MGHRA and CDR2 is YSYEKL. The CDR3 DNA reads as TGCGCCAGCAGCCGCCCCGGGAGCGGCACACACAATGAGCAGTTCTTC. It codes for CASSRPGSGTHNEQFF.